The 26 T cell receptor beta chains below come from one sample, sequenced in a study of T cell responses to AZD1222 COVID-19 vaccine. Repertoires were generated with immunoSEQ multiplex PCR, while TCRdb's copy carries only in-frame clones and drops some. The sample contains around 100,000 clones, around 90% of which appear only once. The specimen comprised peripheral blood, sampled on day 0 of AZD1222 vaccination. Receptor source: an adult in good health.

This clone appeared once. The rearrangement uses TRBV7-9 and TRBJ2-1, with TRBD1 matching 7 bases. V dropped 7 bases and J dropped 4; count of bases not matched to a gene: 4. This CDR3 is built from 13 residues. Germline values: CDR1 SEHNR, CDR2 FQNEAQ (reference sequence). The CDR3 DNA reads TGTGCCAGCAAACAGGGGATATACAATGAGCAGTTCTTC. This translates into CASKQGIYNEQFF.

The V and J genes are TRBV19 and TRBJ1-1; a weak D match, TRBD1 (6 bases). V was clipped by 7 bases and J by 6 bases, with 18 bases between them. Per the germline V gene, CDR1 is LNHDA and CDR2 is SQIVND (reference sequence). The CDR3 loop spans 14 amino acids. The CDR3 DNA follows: TGTGCCAGTACCACGGACAGAGCTTTGCCTGAAGCTTTCTTT. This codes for CASTTDRALPEAFF.

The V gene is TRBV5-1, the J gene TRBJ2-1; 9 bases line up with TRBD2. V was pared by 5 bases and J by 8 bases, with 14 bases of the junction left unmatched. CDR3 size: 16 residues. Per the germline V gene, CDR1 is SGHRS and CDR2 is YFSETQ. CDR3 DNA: TGCGCCAGCAGTCGAACCCCAGGCGGGAGGGGCGATGAGCAGTTCTTC. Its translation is CASSRTPGGRGDEQFF.

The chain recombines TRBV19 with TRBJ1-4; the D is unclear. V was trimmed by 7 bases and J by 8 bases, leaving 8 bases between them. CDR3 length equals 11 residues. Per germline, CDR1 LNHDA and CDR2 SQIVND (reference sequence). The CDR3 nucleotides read TGTGCCAGTAATGGCGGGGAAAAACTGTTTTTT. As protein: CASNGGEKLFF.

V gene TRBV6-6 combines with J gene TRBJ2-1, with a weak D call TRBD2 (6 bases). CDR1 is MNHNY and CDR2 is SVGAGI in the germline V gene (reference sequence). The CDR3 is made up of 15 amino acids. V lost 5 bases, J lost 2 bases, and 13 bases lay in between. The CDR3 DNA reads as TGTGCCAGCAGTCTTAGCGGTCCCCCCTACAATGAGCAGTTCTTC. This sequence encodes CASSLSGPPYNEQFF.

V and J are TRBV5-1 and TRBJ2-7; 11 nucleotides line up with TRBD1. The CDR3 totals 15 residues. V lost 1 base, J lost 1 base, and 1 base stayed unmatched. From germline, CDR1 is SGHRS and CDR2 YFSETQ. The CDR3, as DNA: TGCGCCAGCAGCTTGCGGGACAGGGGGTCCTACGAGCAGTACTTC. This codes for CASSLRDRGSYEQYF.

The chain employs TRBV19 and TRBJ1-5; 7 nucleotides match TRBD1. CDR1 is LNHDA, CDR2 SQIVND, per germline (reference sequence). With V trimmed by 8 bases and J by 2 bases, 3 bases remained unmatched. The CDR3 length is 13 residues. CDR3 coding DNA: TGTGCCAGTGGTGGGACAGGCAATCAGCCCCAGCATTTT. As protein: CASGGTGNQPQHF.

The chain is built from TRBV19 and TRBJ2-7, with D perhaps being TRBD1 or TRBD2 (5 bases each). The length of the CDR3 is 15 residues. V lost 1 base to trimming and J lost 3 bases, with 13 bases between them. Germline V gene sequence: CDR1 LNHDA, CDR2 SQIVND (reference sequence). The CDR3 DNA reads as TGTGCCAGTAGTATAGCCAGGGACCCAAACTACGAGCAGTACTTC. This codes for CASSIARDPNYEQYF. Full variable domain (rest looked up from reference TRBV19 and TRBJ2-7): DGGITQSPKYLFRKEGQNVTLSCEQNLNHDAMYWYRQDPGQGLRLIYYSQIVNDFQKGDIAEGYSVSREKKESFPLTVTSAQKNPTAFYLCASSIARDPNYEQYFGPGTRLTVT.

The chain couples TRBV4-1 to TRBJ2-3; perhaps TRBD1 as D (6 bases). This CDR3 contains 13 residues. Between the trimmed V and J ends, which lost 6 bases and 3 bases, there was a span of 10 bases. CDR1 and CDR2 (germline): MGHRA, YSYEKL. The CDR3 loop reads CASRDSRTDTQYF. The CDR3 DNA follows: TGCGCCAGCAGGGACAGTAGGACAGATACGCAGTATTTT.

CDR3 in DNA: TGTGCCATCAGTGATTGGGACGGGAACACTGAAGCTTTCTTT. It encodes CAISDWDGNTEAFF. The rearrangement links TRBV10-3 to TRBJ1-1, with D possibly matching TRBD1 (5 bases). The CDR3 length is 14 residues. Germline assignment: CDR1 ENHRY and CDR2 SYGVKD. V shed 3 bases and J shed 1 base, with 9 bases lying between them.

CDR3 protein: CASSVAYANSPLHF. CDR3 sequence (DNA): TGTGCCAGCAGCGTAGCCTACGCCAATTCACCCCTCCACTTT. This sequence joins TRBV9 and TRBJ1-6, with D unclear. The CDR3 totals 14 residues. Trimming took 0 bases from V and 7 from J, leaving 8 bases between them. The germline CDR1 and CDR2 sequences are SGDLS and YYNGEE.

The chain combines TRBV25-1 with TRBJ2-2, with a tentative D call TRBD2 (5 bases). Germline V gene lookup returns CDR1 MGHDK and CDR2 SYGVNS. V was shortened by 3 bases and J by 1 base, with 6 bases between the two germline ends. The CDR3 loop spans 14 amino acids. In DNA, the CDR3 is TGTGCCAGCAGTGAGGGAGAGAACACCGGGGAGCTGTTTTTT. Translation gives CASSEGENTGELFF.

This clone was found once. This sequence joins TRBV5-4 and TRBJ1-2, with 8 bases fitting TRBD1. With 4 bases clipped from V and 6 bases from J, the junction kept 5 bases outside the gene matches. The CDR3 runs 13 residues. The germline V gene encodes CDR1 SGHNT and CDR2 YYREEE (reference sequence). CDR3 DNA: TGTGCCAGCAGCATTGGACAGGGAGATGGCTACACCTTC. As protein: CASSIGQGDGYTF. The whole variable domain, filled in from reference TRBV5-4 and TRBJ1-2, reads ETGVTQSPTHLIKTRGQQVTLRCSSQSGHNTVSWYQQALGQGPQFIFQYYREEENGRGNFPPRFSGLQFPNYSSELNVNALELDDSALYLCASSIGQGDGYTFGSGTRLTVV.

The chain's CDR3 is CASSSGQGVTYGYTF. DNA for the CDR3: TGTGCCAGCAGTTCGGGACAGGGAGTTACCTATGGCTACACCTTC. This chain links TRBV28 with TRBJ1-2; 9 bases match TRBD1. Per germline, CDR1 MDHEN and CDR2 SYDVKM. The CDR3 contains 15 residues. The V segment lost 4 bases and the J segment 4 bases; nucleotides outside the gene matches: 7.

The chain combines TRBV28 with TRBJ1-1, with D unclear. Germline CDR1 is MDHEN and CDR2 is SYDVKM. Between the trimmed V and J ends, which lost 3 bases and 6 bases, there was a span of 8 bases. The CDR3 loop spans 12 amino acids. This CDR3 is CASSLSESEAFF. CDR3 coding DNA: TGTGCCAGCAGTTTGTCTGAATCTGAAGCTTTCTTT. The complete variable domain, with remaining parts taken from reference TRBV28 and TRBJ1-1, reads DVKVTQSSRYLVKRTGEKVFLECVQDMDHENMFWYRQDPGLGLRLIYFSYDVKMKEKGDIPEGYSVSREKKERFSLILESASTNQTSMYLCASSLSESEAFFGQGTRLTVV.

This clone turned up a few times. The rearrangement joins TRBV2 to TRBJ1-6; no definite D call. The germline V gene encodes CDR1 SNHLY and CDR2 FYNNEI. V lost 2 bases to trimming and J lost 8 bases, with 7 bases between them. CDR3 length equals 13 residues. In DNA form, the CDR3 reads TGTGCCAGCAGTGAAAGGCAGGATTCACCCCTCCACTTT. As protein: CASSERQDSPLHF.

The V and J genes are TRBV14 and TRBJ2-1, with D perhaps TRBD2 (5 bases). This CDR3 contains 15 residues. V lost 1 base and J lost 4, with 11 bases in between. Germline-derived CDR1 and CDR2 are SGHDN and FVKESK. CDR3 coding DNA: TGTGCCAGCAGCCAAGTGTCGGACTTTTACAATGAGCAGTTCTTC. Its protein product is CASSQVSDFYNEQFF.

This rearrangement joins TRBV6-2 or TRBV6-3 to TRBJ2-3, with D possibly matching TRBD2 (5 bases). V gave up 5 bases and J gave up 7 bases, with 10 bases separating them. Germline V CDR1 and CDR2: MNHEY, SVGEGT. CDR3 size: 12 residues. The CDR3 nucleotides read TGTGCCAGCAGTCATTCGGGGAATACGCAGTATTTT. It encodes CASSHSGNTQYF.

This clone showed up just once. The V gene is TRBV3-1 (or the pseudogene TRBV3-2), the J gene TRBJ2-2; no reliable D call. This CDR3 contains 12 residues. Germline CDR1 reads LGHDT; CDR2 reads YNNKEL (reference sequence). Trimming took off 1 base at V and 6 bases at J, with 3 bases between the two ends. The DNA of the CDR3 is TGTGCCAGCAGCCAAGGAGCCGGGGAGCTGTTTTTT. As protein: CASSQGAGELFF.

The CDR3 protein is CASSLSGDSPTGELFF. The CDR3 DNA sequence: TGTGCCAGCAGCTTAAGTGGGGACAGCCCCACCGGGGAGCTGTTTTTT. The gene calls are TRBV7-9 and TRBJ2-2, with TRBD1 identical over 7 bases. V trimming: 2 bases; J trimming: 4 bases; junction bases outside the gene matches: 7. Germline loops: CDR1 SEHNR, CDR2 FQNEAQ (reference sequence). The CDR3 consists of 16 residues.

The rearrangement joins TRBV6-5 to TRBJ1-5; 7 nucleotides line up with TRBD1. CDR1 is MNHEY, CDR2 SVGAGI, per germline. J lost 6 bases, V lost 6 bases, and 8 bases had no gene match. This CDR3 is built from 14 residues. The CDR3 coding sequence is TGTGCCAGCAGGTTCGACAGGGAACGTCAGCCCCAGCATTTT. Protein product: CASRFDRERQPQHF.

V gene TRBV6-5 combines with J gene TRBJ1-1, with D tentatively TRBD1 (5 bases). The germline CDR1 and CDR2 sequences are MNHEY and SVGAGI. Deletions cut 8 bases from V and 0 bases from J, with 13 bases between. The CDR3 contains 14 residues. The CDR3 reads CASALQGLNTEAFF. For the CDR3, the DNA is TGTGCCAGCGCCCTCCAGGGCCTGAACACTGAAGCTTTCTTT.

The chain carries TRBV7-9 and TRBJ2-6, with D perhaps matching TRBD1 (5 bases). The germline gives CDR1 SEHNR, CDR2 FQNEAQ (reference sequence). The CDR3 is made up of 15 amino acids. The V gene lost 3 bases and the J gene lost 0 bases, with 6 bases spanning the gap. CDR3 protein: CASSLGLSGANVLTF. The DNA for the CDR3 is TGTGCCAGCAGCTTGGGGCTCTCTGGGGCCAACGTCCTGACTTTC.

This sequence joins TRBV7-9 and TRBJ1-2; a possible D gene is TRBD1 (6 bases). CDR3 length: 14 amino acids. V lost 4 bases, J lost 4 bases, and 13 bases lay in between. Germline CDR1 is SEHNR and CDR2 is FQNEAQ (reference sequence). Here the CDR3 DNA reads TGTGCCAGCAGCTCCGGACAGTTCTTCTATGGCTACACCTTC. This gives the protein CASSSGQFFYGYTF.

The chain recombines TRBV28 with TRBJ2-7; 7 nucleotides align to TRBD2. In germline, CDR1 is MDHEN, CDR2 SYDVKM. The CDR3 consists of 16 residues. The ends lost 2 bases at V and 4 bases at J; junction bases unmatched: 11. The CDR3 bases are TGTGCCAGCAGTTTAGTTGGATGGACTAGGGTTTACGAGCAGTACTTC. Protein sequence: CASSLVGWTRVYEQYF.

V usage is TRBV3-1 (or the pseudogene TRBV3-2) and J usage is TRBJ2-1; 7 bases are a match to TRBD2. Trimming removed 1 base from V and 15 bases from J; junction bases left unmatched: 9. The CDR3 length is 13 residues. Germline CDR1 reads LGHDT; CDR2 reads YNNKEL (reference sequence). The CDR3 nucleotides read TGTGCCAGCAGCCAAGGGGGGGGAAGGCAGTCGTTCTTC. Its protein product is CASSQGGGRQSFF.